The source of this T cell receptor beta chain is a study of T cell responses to AZD1222 COVID-19 vaccine. Study findings and constraints: Along spike, vaccine-associated CD4 TCRs were found throughout, with dominance at 160-218 and 743-854. Most donors were white British, females outnumbered males, and clonal diversity was possibly underestimated. Seropositive status at baseline applied to only 6 or 7 AZD1222 recipients.

This CDR3 has 15 residues. CDR1 and CDR2 from the germline V gene are MNHEY and SMNVEV (reference sequence). Trimming cost V 5 bases and J 3 bases; bases outside gene matches: 6. Sequenced by immunoSEQ multiplex PCR; TCRdb stores in-frame clones only, minus some. Seen here are fewer than 130,000 clones, about 90% observed once, and the top ten hold 15%. Worth noting for this clone: What it binds is not known.

The sample was peripheral blood, taken 28 days after the second AZD1222 dose. The clonotype was recovered from an adult who received the AZD1222 COVID-19 vaccine. This rearrangement joins TRBV27 to TRBJ2-7, with 11 bases matching TRBD1. For the CDR3, the DNA is TGTGCCAGCAGTGCACCGGGACAGGGGGTCTACGAGCAGTACTTC. Its translation is CASSAPGQGVYEQYF.